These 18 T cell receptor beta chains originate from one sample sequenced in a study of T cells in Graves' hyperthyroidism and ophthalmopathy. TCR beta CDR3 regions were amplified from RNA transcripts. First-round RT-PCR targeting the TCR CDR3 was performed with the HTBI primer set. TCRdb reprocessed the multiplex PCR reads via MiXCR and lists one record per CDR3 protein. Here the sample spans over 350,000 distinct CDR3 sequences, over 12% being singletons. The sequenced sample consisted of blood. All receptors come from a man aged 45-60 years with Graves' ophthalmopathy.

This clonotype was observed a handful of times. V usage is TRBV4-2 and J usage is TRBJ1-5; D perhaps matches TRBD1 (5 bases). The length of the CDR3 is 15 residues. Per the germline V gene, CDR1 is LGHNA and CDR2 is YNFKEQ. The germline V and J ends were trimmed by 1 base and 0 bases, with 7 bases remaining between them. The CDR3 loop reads CASSQGGNSNQPQHF. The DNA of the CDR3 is TGTGCCAGCAGCCAAGGGGGGAATAGCAATCAGCCCCAGCATTTT.

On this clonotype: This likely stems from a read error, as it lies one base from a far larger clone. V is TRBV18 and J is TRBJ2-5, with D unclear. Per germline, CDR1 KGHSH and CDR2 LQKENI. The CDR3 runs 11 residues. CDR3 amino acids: CASSPKESQYF. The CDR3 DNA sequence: TGTGCCAGCTCACCAAAAGAGAGCCAGTACTTC.

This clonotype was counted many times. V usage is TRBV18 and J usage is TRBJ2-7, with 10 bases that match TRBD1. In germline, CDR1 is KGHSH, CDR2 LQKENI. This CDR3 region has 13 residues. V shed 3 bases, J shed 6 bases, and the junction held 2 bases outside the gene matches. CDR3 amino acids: CASSPGQGSEQYF. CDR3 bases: TGTGCCAGCTCACCGGGACAGGGGAGCGAGCAGTACTTC.

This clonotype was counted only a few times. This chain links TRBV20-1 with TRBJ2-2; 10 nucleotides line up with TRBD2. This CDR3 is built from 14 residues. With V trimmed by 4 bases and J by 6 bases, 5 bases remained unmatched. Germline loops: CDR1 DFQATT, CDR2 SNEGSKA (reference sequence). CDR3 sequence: CSATSGSLPGELFF. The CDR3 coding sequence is TGCAGTGCTACTAGCGGGAGTTTACCCGGGGAGCTGTTTTTT.

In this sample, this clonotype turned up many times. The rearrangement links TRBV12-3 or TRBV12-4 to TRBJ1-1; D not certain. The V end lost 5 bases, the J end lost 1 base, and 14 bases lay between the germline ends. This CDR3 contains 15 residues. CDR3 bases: TGTGCCAGCAGTAGCCCGTCGACTGGGAACACTGAAGCTTTCTTT. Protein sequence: CASSSPSTGNTEAFF.

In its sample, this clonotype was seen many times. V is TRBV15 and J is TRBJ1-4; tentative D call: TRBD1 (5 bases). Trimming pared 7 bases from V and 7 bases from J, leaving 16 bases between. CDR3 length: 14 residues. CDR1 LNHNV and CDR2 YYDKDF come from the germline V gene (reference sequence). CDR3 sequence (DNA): TGTGCCACCACCCGGACCTCAGGGCGTGAAAAACTGTTTTTT. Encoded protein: CATTRTSGREKLFF.

CDR3 amino acids: CALQGHYGYTF. As DNA, the CDR3 is TGTGCCTTACAGGGCCACTATGGCTACACCTTC. The rearrangement joins TRBV30 to TRBJ1-2, with D possibly TRBD1 on 6 matching bases. There are 11 residues in the CDR3. Germline V gene lookup returns CDR1 GTSNPN and CDR2 SVGIG (reference sequence). The V gene lost 7 bases and the J gene lost 3 bases, with 9 bases spanning the gap.

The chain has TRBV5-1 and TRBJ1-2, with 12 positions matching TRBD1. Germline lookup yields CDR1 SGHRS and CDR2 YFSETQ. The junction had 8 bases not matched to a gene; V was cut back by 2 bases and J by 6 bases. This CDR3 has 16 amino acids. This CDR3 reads CASSLNPGQGANGYTF. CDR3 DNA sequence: TGCGCCAGCAGCTTAAACCCGGGACAGGGGGCAAATGGCTACACCTTC.

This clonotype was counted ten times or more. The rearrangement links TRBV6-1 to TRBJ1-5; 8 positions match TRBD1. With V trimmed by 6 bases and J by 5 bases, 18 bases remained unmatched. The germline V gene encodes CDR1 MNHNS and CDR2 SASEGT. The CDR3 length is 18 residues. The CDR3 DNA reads TGTGCCAGCAGAGTGGCGGCAGGGGGCCTGGGTTGGCATCAGCCCCAGCATTTT. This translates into CASRVAAGGLGWHQPQHF.

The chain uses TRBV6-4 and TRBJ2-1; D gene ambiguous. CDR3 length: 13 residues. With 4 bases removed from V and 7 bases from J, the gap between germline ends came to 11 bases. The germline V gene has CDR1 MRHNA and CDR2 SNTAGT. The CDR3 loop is CASSVGSGNEQFF. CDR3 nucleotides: TGTGCCAGCAGTGTTGGGTCTGGGAATGAGCAGTTCTTC.

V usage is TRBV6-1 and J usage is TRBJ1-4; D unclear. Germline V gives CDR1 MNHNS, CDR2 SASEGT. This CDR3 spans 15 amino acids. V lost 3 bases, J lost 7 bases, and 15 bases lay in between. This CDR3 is CASSDSVLKGEKLFF. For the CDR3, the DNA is TGTGCCAGCAGTGACAGCGTTTTGAAGGGTGAAAAACTGTTTTTT.

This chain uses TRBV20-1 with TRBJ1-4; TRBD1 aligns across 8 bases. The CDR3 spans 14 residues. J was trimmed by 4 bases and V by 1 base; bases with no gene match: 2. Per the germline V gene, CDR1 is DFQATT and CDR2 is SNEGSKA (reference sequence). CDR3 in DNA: TGCAGTGCTAGAGGGGGACAGGATAATGAAAAACTGTTTTTT. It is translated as CSARGGQDNEKLFF.

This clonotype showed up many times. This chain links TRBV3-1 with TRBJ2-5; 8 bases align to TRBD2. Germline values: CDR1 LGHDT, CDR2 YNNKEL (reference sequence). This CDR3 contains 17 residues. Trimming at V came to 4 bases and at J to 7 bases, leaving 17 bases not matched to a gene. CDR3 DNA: TGTGCCAGCAGCCCAGCCTTAGGGAGCGGGAGTGGTGGGACCCAGTACTTC. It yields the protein CASSPALGSGSGGTQYF.

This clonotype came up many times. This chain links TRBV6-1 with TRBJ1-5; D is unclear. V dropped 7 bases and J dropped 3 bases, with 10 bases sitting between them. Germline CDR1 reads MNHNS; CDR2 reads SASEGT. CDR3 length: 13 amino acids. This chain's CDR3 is CASKGQDNQPQHF. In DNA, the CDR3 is TGTGCCAGCAAAGGGCAGGACAATCAGCCCCAGCATTTT.

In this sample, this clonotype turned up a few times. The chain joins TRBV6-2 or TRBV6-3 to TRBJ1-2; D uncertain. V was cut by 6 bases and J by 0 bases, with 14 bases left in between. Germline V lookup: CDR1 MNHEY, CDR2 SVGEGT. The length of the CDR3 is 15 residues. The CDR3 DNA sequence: TGTGCCAGCAGAGGAACAAATGCAGCTAACTATGGCTACACCTTC. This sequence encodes CASRGTNAANYGYTF.

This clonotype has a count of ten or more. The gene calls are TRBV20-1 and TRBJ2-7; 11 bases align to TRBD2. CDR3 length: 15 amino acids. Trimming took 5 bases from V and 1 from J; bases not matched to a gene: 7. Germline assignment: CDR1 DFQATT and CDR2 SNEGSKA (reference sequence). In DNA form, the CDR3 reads TGCAGTGCTTTTACCGGGACTAGCGGTTCCTACGAGCAGTACTTC. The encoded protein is CSAFTGTSGSYEQYF.

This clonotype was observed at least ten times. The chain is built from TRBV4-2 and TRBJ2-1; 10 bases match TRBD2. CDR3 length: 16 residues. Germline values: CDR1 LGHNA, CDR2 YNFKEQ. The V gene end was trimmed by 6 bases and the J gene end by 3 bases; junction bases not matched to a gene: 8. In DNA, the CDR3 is TGTGCCAGCAGTATGCTGCTAGCGGGAGACTACAATGAGCAGTTCTTC. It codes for CASSMLLAGDYNEQFF.

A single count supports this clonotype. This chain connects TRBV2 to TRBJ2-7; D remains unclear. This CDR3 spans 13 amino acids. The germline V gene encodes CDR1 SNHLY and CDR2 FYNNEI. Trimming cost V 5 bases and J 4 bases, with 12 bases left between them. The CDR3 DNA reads TGTGCCAGCAGTCCTGAGGCCGGGTACGAGCAGTACTTC. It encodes CASSPEAGYEQYF.